This paragraph reports one T cell receptor (beta chain). No antigen is known for it. Treatment: roughly 20 received Ad26.COV2.S at low or high dose, single or two shots; 5 received placebo; per-sample allocation not given. Following the first vaccine or placebo injection, samples were taken on day 63. The vaccine delivered Wuhan-strain SARS-CoV-2 spike through an Ad26 vector. This CDR3 has 13 residues. CDR1 KGHDR and CDR2 SFDVKD come from the germline V gene. V shed 5 bases and J 8 bases; nucleotides not matched to a gene: 3. This entry comes from a study of Ad26.COV2.S vaccination and SARS-CoV-2 variants. Study-wide points: Estimates derived from TCR breadth and depth analyses may have underestimated total T cell responses.

The data were produced by immunoSEQ multiplex PCR, yet TCRdb's version contains in-frame clones alone and is incomplete. The table shows 400,000 to 500,000 clones, with approximately 88% occurring only once. The chain couples TRBV24-1 to TRBJ1-2; 11 bases fit TRBD1. This sequence originates from a person aged 18-65 years who received the Ad26.COV2.S COVID-19 vaccine or a placebo. The sequencing here drew on peripheral blood, taken in a trial of Ad26.COV2.S vaccine versus placebo. CDR3 DNA sequence: TGTGCCACCAGTGTCCGGACAGGGGGCGGCTACACCTTC. It codes for CATSVRTGGGYTF.